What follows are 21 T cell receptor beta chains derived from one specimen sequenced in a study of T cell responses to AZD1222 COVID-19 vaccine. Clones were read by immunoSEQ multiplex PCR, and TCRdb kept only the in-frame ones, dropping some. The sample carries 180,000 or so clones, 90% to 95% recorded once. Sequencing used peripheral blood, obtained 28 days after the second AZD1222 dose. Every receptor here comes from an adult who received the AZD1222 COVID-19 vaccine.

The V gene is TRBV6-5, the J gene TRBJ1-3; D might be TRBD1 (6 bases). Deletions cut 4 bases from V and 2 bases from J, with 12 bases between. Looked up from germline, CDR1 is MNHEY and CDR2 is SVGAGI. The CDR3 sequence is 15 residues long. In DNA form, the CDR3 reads TGTGCCAGCAGTTTCCAGGAGGGGGCTGGAAACACCATATATTTT. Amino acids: CASSFQEGAGNTIYF.

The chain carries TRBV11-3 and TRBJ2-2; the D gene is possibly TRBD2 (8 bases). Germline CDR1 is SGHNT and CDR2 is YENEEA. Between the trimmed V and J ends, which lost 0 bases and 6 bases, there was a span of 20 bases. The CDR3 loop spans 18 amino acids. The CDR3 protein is CASSLDSGLARGPGELFF. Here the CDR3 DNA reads TGTGCCAGCAGCTTAGACTCCGGACTAGCTAGGGGGCCCGGGGAGCTGTTTTTT.

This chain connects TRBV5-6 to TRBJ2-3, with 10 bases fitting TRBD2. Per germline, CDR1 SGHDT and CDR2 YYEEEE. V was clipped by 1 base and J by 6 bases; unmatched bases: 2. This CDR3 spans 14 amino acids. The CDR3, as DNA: TGTGCCAGCAGCTTGCTAGCGGGGGCGGATACGCAGTATTTT. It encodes CASSLLAGADTQYF.

In DNA, the CDR3 is TGTGCCAGCAGCGTAGCTCATCTGGTGGGGAACCTCCGAGGAGAAAAACTGTTTTTT. Translated: CASSVAHLVGNLRGEKLFF. The chain has TRBV9 and TRBJ1-4; the D is unclear. The V gene's germline CDR1 is SGDLS and CDR2 YYNGEE. The CDR3 runs to 19 residues. V gave up 0 bases and J gave up 8 bases, with 26 bases separating them.

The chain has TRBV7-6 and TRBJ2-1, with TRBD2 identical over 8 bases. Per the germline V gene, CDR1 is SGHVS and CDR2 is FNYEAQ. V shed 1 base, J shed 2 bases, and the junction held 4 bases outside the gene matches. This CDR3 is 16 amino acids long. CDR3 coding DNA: TGTGCCAGCAGCTTAGGACTAGCGCCCACCTACAATGAGCAGTTCTTC. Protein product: CASSLGLAPTYNEQFF. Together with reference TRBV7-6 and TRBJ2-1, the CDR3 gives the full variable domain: GAGVSQSPRYKVTKRGQDVALRCDPISGHVSLYWYRQALGQGPEFLTYFNYEAQQDKSGLPNDRFSAERPEGSISTLTIQRTEQRDSAMYRCASSLGLAPTYNEQFFGPGTRLTVL.

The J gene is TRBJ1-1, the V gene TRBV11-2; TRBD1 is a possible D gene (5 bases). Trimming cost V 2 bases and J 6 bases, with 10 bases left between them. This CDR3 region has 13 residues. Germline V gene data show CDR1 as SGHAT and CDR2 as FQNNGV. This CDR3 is CASSLSQGAEAFF. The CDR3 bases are TGTGCCAGCAGCTTAAGCCAGGGTGCTGAAGCTTTCTTT.

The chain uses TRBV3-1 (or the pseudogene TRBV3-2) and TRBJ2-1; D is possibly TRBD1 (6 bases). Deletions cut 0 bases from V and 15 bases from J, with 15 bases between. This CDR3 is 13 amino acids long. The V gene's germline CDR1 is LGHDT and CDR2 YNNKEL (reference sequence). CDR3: CASSQDMGTMGFF. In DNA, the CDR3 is TGTGCCAGCAGCCAAGATATGGGGACAATGGGGTTCTTC.

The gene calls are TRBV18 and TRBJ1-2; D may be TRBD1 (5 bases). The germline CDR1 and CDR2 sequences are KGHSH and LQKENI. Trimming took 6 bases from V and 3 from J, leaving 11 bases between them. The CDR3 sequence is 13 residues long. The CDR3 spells CASSLDRHYGYTF. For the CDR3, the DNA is TGTGCCAGCTCCCTTGACAGACACTATGGCTACACCTTC.

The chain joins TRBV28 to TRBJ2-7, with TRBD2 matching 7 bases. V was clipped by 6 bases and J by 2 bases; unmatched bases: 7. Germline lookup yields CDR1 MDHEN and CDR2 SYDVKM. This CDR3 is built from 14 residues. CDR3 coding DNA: TGTGCCAGCAGGCTGGGGGGGGAGCCCTACGAGCAGTACTTC. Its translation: CASRLGGEPYEQYF.

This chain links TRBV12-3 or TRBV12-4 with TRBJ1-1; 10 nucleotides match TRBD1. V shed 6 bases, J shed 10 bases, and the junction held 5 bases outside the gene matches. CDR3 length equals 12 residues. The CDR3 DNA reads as TGTGCCAGCAGGGGGACAGGGGTTGTAGCTTTCTTT. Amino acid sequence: CASRGTGVVAFF.

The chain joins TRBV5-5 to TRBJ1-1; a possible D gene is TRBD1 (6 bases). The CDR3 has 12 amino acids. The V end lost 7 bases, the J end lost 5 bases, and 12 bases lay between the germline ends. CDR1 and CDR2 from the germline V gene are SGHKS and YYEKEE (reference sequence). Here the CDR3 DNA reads TGTGCCAGCTTCAGGGGAGGGACTGAAGCTTTCTTT. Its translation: CASFRGGTEAFF. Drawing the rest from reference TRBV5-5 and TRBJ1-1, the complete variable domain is DAGVTQSPTHLIKTRGQQVTLRCSPISGHKSVSWYQQVLGQGPQFIFQYYEKEERGRGNFPDRFSARQFPNYSSELNVNALLLGDSALYLCASFRGGTEAFFGQGTRLTVV.

DNA for the CDR3: TGTGCCAGTAGCTCCACCGGGGACTATGGCTCTGGGGCCAACGTCCTGACTTTC. It yields the protein CASSSTGDYGSGANVLTF. The rearrangement joins TRBV19 to TRBJ2-6; TRBD2 aligns across 7 bases. This CDR3 contains 18 residues. Germline V CDR1 and CDR2: LNHDA, SQIVND (reference sequence). J was trimmed by 0 bases and V by 6 bases; bases with no gene match: 11.

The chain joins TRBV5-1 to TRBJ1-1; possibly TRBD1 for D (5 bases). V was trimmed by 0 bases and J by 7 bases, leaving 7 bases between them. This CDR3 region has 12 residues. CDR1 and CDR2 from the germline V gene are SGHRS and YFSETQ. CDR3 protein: CASSLEGVEAFF. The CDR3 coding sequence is TGCGCCAGCAGCTTGGAAGGGGTTGAAGCTTTCTTT.

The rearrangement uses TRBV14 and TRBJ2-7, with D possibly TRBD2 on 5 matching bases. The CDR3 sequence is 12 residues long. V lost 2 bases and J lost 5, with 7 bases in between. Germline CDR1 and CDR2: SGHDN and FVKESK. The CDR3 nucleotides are TGTGCCAGCAGCCAAACGGGGAACGAGCAGTACTTC. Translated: CASSQTGNEQYF.

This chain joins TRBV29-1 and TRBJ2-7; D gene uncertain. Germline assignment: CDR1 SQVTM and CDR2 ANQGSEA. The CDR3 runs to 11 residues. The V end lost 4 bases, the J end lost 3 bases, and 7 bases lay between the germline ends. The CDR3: CSVARRYEQYF. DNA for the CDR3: TGCAGCGTTGCCCGGCGCTACGAGCAGTACTTC.

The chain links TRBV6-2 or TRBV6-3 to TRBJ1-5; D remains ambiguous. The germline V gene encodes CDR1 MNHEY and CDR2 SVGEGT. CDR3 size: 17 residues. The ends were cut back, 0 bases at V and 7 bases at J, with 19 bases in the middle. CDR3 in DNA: TGTGCCAGCAGTTACTCATCGGTGGCGGTGTTGTACCAGCCCCAGCATTTT. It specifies CASSYSSVAVLYQPQHF.

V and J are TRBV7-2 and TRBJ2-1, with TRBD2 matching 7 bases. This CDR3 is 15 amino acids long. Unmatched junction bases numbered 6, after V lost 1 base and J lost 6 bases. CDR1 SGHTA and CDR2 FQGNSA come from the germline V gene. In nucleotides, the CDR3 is TGTGCCAGCAGCTTAGGGGGGAGGGCCGTCAATGAGCAGTTCTTC. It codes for CASSLGGRAVNEQFF.

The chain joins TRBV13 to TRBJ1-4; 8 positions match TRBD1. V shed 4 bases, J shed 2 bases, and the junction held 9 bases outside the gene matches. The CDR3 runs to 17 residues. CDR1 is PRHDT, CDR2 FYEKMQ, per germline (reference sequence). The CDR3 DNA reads TGTGCCAGCAGCTCTCAACAGGGGGGAAGGACTAATGAAAAACTGTTTTTT. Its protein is CASSSQQGGRTNEKLFF.

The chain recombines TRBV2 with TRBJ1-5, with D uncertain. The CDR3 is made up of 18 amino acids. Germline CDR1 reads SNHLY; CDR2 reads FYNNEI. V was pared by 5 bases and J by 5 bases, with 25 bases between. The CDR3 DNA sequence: TGTGCCAGCAGTCCCCGGGCTGCCTTGACGCTCCTTTATCAGCCCCAGCATTTT. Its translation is CASSPRAALTLLYQPQHF.

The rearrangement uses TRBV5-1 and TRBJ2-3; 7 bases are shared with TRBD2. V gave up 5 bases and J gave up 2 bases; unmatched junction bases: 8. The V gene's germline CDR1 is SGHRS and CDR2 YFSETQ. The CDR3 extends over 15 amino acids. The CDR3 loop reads CASRTVGTNTDTQYF. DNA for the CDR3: TGCGCCAGCAGGACCGTTGGGACTAACACAGATACGCAGTATTTT. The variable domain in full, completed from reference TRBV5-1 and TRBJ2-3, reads KAGVTQTPRYLIKTRGQQVTLSCSPISGHRSVSWYQQTPGQGLQFLFEYFSETQRNKGNFPGRFSGRQFSNSRSEMNVSTLELGDSALYLCASRTVGTNTDTQYFGPGTRLTVL.

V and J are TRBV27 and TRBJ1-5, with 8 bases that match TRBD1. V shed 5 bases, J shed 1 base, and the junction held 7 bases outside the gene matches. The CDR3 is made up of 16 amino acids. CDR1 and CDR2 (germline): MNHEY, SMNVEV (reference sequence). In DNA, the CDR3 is TGTGCCAGCAGTCCCCAGGACAGGGCCAGCAATCAGCCCCAGCATTTT. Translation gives CASSPQDRASNQPQHF.